This T cell receptor (beta chain) came from a study of T cells expressing NK-cell markers. Whole-study context: HCMV seropositivity marked seven of the eight sequenced donors; one was seronegative.

Making the TCR beta cDNA relied on 5'RACE template switching with UMIs. TCRdb reprocessed the 5' RACE reads and keeps a single row for each CDR3 protein, giving no DNA. In all, the sample yields approximately 550,000 distinct CDR3 sequences. The CDR3 contains 16 residues. The germline V gene encodes CDR1 SGHTA and CDR2 FQGNSA. The chain links TRBV7-2 to TRBJ2-5; TCRdb proposes TRBD1, but this gene call is untestable without DNA. This clonotype was sampled from a man aged 18 to 35 in good health. Specimen: blood T cells: a sorted CD56 or NKG2C T cell subset, CD4+ or CD8+ T cells, or bulk PBMC T cells (not recorded which). CDR3 protein: CASSQPTGFGQETQYF.